This passage covers 22 T cell receptor beta chains from one sample sequenced in a study of shared clonotypes between healthy human individuals. Using immunoSEQ multiplex PCR, the repertoire was profiled, and TCRdb retains in-frame clones only, with some absent. The sample records hundreds of thousands of clones, around 78% being singletons. Specimen: memory CD4+ T cells sorted from blood. Sample subset: CD45RA-negative fraction. These receptors were obtained from a woman in her thirties in good health.

Only one count was recorded for this clone. The rearrangement joins TRBV19 to TRBJ2-1; D gene uncertain. The CDR3 consists of 15 residues. V gave up 4 bases and J gave up 3 bases, with 13 bases separating them. Per germline, CDR1 LNHDA and CDR2 SQIVND (reference sequence). CDR3 in amino acids: CASSTLLASYNEQFF. The CDR3 DNA sequence: TGTGCCAGTAGTACCCTACTGGCGAGCTACAATGAGCAGTTCTTC.

The chain combines TRBV15 with TRBJ2-2; D unclear. CDR1 is LNHNV and CDR2 is YYDKDF in the germline V gene (reference sequence). The CDR3 length is 14 residues. The V end was cut by 0 bases, the J end by 8 bases, with 10 bases between. The CDR3 region is CATSRDLESGELFF. CDR3 nucleotide sequence: TGTGCCACCAGCAGAGATCTTGAATCGGGGGAGCTGTTTTTT.

This chain joins TRBV23-1 and TRBJ2-5; 11 bases are a match to TRBD2. TRBV23-1 is marked as an open reading frame, function uncertain. The CDR3 extends over 21 amino acids. V shed 2 bases, J shed 5 bases, and the junction held 22 bases outside the gene matches. In DNA, the CDR3 is TGCGCCAGCAGTCAAAAGGAGGTCAGGACGCTTAAACTAGCGGGAGCCGAGACCCAGTACTTC. It specifies CASSQKEVRTLKLAGAETQYF.

CDR3 DNA: TGTGCCAGCAGCTTTATGGGAGCCCCGAATGAGCAGTTCTTC. It encodes CASSFMGAPNEQFF. This rearrangement joins TRBV11-3 to TRBJ2-1; weak D call: TRBD2 (5 bases). The CDR3 consists of 14 residues. Germline V CDR1 and CDR2: SGHNT, YENEEA. V gave up 3 bases and J gave up 7 bases, with 13 bases separating them.

The rearrangement links TRBV11-2 to TRBJ2-7; D uncertain. The length of the CDR3 is 15 residues. Deletions cut 3 bases from V and 3 bases from J, with 15 bases between. Germline CDR1 is SGHAT and CDR2 is FQNNGV. CDR3 sequence reads: CASSLSSGVGYEQYF. DNA for the CDR3: TGTGCCAGCAGCTTGAGTTCTGGGGTCGGCTACGAGCAGTACTTC. The full variable domain, with the rest looked up from reference TRBV11-2 and TRBJ2-7, is EAGVAQSPRYKIIEKRQSVAFWCNPISGHATLYWYQQILGQGPKLLIQFQNNGVVDDSQLPKDRFSAERLKGVDSTLKIQPAKLEDSAVYLCASSLSSGVGYEQYFGPGTRLTVT.

This chain joins TRBV18 and TRBJ2-5; TRBD1 matches 7 bases. V shed 5 bases, J shed 2 bases, and the junction held 2 bases outside the gene matches. Germline values: CDR1 KGHSH, CDR2 LQKENI. The CDR3 runs 13 residues. CDR3 DNA sequence: TGTGCCAGCTCAACGGGACAGCAAGAGACCCAGTACTTC. Translated, it gives CASSTGQQETQYF.

The rearrangement links TRBV10-3 to TRBJ2-4, with D perhaps matching TRBD1 (7 bases). The CDR3 length is 12 residues. V lost 10 bases to trimming and J lost 8 bases, with 15 bases between them. Germline-derived CDR1 and CDR2 are ENHRY and SYGVKD. As DNA, the CDR3 is TGTGCCACAATGGACAGGAGGGACATTCAGTACTTC. Protein product: CATMDRRDIQYF.

This clone was seen once. The rearrangement joins TRBV2 to TRBJ2-7; TRBD2 might be the D (5 bases). CDR1 is SNHLY and CDR2 is FYNNEI in the germline V gene. CDR3 length: 12 residues. Between the trimmed V and J ends, which lost 6 bases and 2 bases, there was a span of 8 bases. CDR3 protein: CASRRVTYEQYF. The DNA of the CDR3 is TGTGCCAGCAGGCGGGTGACCTACGAGCAGTACTTC.

V usage is TRBV6-1 and J usage is TRBJ2-3; D possibly matches TRBD1 or TRBD2 (5 bases each). Trimming took 6 bases from V and 5 from J, leaving 15 bases between them. The V gene's germline CDR1 is MNHNS and CDR2 SASEGT. The CDR3 has 14 residues. The CDR3: CASSRQPEGDTQYF. CDR3 nucleotide sequence: TGTGCCAGCAGCCGACAGCCAGAGGGAGATACGCAGTATTTT.

The chain recombines TRBV13 with TRBJ2-6; D is undetermined. Between the trimmed V and J ends, which lost 0 bases and 3 bases, there was a span of 9 bases. Germline V lookup: CDR1 PRHDT, CDR2 FYEKMQ (reference sequence). The length of the CDR3 is 16 residues. As DNA, the CDR3 is TGTGCCAGCAGCTTAGGCCCGCGTTTTGGGGCCAACGTCCTGACTTTC. Protein sequence: CASSLGPRFGANVLTF.

The rearrangement links TRBV7-9 to TRBJ2-7, with 10 bases aligning to TRBD2. CDR1 is SEHNR, CDR2 FQNEAQ, per germline (reference sequence). There are 15 residues in the CDR3. The V and J ends lost 5 bases and 0 bases, in that order; junction bases with no gene match: 4. The CDR3 nucleotides are TGTGCCAGCAGCAAACTAGCGGGGCTCTCCTACGAGCAGTACTTC. This codes for CASSKLAGLSYEQYF.

This chain connects TRBV6-5 to TRBJ2-3; D remains ambiguous. CDR3 size: 11 residues. V lost 7 bases to trimming and J lost 6 bases, with 8 bases between them. Germline loops: CDR1 MNHEY, CDR2 SVGAGI. Here the CDR3 reads CASKITDTQYF. The CDR3 DNA is TGTGCCAGCAAAATAACCGATACGCAGTATTTT.

This clone was seen only a few times. The V call is TRBV5-6, the J call TRBJ2-3; 7 nucleotides align to TRBD2. V was pared by 1 base and J by 1 base, with 3 bases of the junction left unmatched. Germline V gene sequence: CDR1 SGHDT, CDR2 YYEEEE. This CDR3 comprises 15 residues. The CDR3 here is CASSLPAGRTDTQYF. CDR3 in DNA: TGTGCCAGCAGCTTGCCAGCGGGACGCACAGATACGCAGTATTTT.

This chain's CDR3 is CASSLAGGPPPNEQFF. The CDR3, as DNA: TGTGCCAGCAGCTTAGCGGGAGGGCCTCCGCCCAATGAGCAGTTCTTC. This sequence joins TRBV11-2 and TRBJ2-1, with TRBD2 matching over 8 bases. V shed 1 base, J shed 6 bases, and the junction held 8 bases outside the gene matches. This CDR3 region has 16 residues. CDR1 and CDR2 (germline): SGHAT, FQNNGV.

The gene calls are TRBV19 and TRBJ1-5, with TRBD1 matching over 7 bases. V lost 10 bases to trimming and J lost 6 bases; unmatched junction nucleotides: 9. Germline loops: CDR1 LNHDA, CDR2 SQIVND (reference sequence). This CDR3 comprises 13 residues. The CDR3 DNA reads TGTGCCACCGGGACAGTTGCTGGTCAGCCCCAGCATTTT. It codes for CATGTVAGQPQHF.

V and J are TRBV19 and TRBJ2-1; 10 bases line up with TRBD1. The CDR3 totals 17 residues. Per germline, CDR1 LNHDA and CDR2 SQIVND (reference sequence). The J segment lost 7 bases and the V segment lost 5 bases, leaving 14 bases of the junction unmatched. The CDR3 spells CASSAGTGVLGKNEQFF. Here the CDR3 DNA reads TGTGCCAGTAGTGCCGGGACAGGGGTCCTGGGGAAAAATGAGCAGTTCTTC.

This chain joins TRBV15 and TRBJ1-3; D is uncertain. CDR1 and CDR2 from the germline V gene are LNHNV and YYDKDF (reference sequence). The CDR3 spans 14 residues. V was pared by 1 base and J by 2 bases, with 6 bases between. For the CDR3, the DNA is TGTGCCACCAGCAGAGCACTCACTGGAAACACCATATATTTT. Its translation is CATSRALTGNTIYF. The variable domain in full, with the rest retrieved from reference TRBV15 and TRBJ1-3, is DAMVIQNPRYQVTQFGKPVTLSCSQTLNHNVMYWYQQKSSQAPKLLFHYYDKDFNNEADTPDNFQSRRPNTSFCFLDIRSPGLGDTAMYLCATSRALTGNTIYFGEGSWLTVV.

The gene calls are TRBV7-9 and TRBJ2-3; D is uncertain. The better agreement between TRBJ1-5 and the DNA end casts doubt on the J call. This CDR3 has 12 amino acids. Per the germline V gene, CDR1 is SEHNR and CDR2 is FQNEAQ (reference sequence). CDR3 region: CASKEPDPVQHF. CDR3 in DNA: TGTGCCAGCAAAGAACCGGACCCGGTGCAGCATTTT.

The V call is TRBV28, the J call TRBJ1-5, with D perhaps matching TRBD1 (5 bases). The CDR3 length is 15 residues. V was trimmed by 3 bases and J by 2 bases, leaving 11 bases between them. CDR1 is MDHEN, CDR2 SYDVKM, per germline. This CDR3 is CASSLGTWGNQPQHF. The CDR3, as DNA: TGTGCCAGCAGTTTGGGGACGTGGGGCAATCAGCCCCAGCATTTT.

This chain connects TRBV6-1 to TRBJ1-3; D possibly corresponds to TRBD1 (5 bases). The germline CDR1 and CDR2 sequences are MNHNS and SASEGT. CDR3 length equals 15 residues. V was pared by 2 bases and J by 4 bases, with 12 bases between. The CDR3 is CASSEFRGLGNTIYF. The CDR3 bases are TGTGCCAGCAGTGAATTTAGGGGTTTGGGAAACACCATATATTTT.

This clone was counted only a few times. The chain couples TRBV5-1 to TRBJ2-3, with a weak D call TRBD1 (5 bases). The germline V gene has CDR1 SGHRS and CDR2 YFSETQ. Trimming took off 4 bases at V and 4 bases at J, with 10 bases between the two ends. The CDR3 is made up of 13 amino acids. DNA for the CDR3: TGCGCCAGCAGCCTCAGGGTCCCAGATACGCAGTATTTT. Protein: CASSLRVPDTQYF.

The V call is TRBV5-1, the J call TRBJ2-1, with 7 nucleotides matching TRBD1. V trimming: 3 bases; J trimming: 8 bases; junction bases outside the gene matches: 14. The germline gives CDR1 SGHRS, CDR2 YFSETQ. The length of the CDR3 is 16 residues. The CDR3 DNA reads as TGCGCCAGCAGCTCCGCTACCTCGACAGGGTTAGATGAGCAGTTCTTC. Its translation is CASSSATSTGLDEQFF.